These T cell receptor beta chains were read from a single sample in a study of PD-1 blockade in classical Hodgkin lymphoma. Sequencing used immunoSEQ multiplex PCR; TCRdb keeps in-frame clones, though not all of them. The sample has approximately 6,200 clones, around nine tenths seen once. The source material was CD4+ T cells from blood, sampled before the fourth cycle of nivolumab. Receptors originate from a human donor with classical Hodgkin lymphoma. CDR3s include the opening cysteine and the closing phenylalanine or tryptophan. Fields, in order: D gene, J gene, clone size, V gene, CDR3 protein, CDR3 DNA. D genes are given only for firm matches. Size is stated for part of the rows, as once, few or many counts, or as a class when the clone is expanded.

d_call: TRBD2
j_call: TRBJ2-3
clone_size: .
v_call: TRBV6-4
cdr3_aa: CASSDTGTRGTDTQYF
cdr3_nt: TGTGCCAGCAGTGACACGGGGACTAGAGGCACAGATACGCAGTATTTT

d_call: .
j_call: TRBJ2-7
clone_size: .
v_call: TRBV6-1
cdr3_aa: CASTPGALHEQYF
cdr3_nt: TGTGCCAGCACCCCAGGCGCCTTGCACGAGCAGTACTTC

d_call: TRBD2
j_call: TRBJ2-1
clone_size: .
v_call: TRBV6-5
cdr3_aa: CASSYSWGRAYNEQFF
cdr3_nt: TGTGCCAGCAGTTACTCATGGGGGAGGGCCTACAATGAGCAGTTCTTC

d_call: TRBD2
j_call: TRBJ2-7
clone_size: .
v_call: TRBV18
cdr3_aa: CASSLLGTSFYEQYF
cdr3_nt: TGTGCCAGCTCTCTCCTCGGGACTAGTTTCTACGAGCAGTACTTC

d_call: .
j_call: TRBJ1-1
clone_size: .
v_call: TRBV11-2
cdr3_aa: CASSLDRNTGAFF
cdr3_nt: TGTGCCAGCAGCTTGGACAGAAACACTGGAGCTTTCTTT

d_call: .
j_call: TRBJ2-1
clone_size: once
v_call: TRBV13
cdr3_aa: CASSTYNEQFF
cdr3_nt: TGTGCCAGCAGCACTTACAATGAGCAGTTCTTC

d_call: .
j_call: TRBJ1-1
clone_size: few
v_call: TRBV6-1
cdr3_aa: CASRTANTEAFF
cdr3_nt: TGTGCCAGCAGGACCGCGAACACTGAAGCTTTCTTT

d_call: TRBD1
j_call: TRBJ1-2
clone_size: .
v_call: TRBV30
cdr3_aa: CAWSLLGQGGLANYGYTF
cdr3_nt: TGTGCCTGGAGTTTACTGGGACAGGGTGGATTAGCTAACTATGGCTACACCTTC

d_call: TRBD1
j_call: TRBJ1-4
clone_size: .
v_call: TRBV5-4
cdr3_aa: CASSSGGTGPAGEKLFF
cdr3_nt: TGTGCCAGCAGCTCAGGCGGGACAGGCCCGGCGGGGGAAAAACTGTTTTTT

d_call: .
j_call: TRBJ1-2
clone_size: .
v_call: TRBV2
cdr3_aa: CASLGTGPYGYTF
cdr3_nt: TGTGCCAGCTTGGGTACCGGCCCCTATGGCTACACCTTC

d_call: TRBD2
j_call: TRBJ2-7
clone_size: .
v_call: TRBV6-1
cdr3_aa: CASSEALAGGSYEQYF
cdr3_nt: TGTGCCAGCAGTGAAGCTCTAGCGGGGGGTTCCTACGAGCAGTACTTC

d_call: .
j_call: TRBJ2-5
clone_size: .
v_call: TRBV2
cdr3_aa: CASQYQETQYF
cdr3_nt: TGTGCCAGCCAGTACCAAGAGACCCAGTACTTC

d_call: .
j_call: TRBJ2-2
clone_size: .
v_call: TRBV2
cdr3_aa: CASSTYTTGELFF
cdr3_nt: TGTGCCAGCAGTACTTATACGACCGGGGAGCTGTTTTTT

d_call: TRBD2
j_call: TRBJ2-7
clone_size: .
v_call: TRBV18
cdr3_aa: CASSRWGSSGGDSYEQYF
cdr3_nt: TGTGCCAGCTCACGGTGGGGCAGTAGCGGGGGGGATTCCTACGAGCAGTACTTC

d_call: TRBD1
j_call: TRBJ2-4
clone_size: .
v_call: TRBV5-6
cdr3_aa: CASSSRDRGNIQYF
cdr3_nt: TGTGCCAGCAGTTCGCGGGACAGGGGCAACATTCAGTACTTC

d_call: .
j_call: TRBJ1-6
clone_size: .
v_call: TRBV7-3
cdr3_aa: CASSLQGRNSPLHF
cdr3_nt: TGTGCCAGCAGCTTACAGGGGCGGAATTCACCCCTCCACTTT

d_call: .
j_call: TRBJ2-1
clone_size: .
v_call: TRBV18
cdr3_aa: CASSPTGINEQFF
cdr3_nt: TGTGCCAGCTCACCAACAGGGATCAATGAGCAGTTCTTC

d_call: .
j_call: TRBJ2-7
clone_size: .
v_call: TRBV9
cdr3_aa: CASSVGPGSYEQYF
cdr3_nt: TGTGCCAGCAGCGTAGGGCCCGGGTCCTACGAGCAGTACTTC

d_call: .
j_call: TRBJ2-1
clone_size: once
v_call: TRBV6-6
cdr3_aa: CASSQSTRSSYNEQFF
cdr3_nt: TGTGCCAGCAGTCAATCGACTCGTAGCTCCTACAATGAGCAGTTCTTC

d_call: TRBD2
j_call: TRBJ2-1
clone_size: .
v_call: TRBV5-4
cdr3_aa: CASSPSGGTYNEQFF
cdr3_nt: TGTGCCAGCAGCCCTAGCGGGGGTACCTACAATGAGCAGTTCTTC

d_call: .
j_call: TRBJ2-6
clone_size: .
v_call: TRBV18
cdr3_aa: CASPSVGANVLTF
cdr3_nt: TGTGCCAGCCCGAGTGTCGGGGCCAACGTCCTGACTTTC

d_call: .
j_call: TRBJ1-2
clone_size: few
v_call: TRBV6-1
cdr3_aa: CASRAYGYTF
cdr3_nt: TGTGCCAGCAGGGCCTATGGCTACACCTTC

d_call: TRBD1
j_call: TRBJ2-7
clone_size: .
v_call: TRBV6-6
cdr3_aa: CASSRGYEQYF
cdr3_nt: TGTGCCAGCAGCAGGGGGTACGAGCAGTACTTC

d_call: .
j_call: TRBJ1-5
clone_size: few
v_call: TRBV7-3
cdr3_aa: CASSSKELRDQPQHF
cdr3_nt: TGTGCCAGCAGCTCCAAAGAACTTAGGGACCAGCCCCAGCATTTT

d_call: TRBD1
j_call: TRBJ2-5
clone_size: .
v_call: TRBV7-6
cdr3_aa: CASSLRGWDRRNQETQYF
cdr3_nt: TGTGCCAGCAGCTTAAGGGGCTGGGACAGGCGAAACCAAGAGACCCAGTACTTC

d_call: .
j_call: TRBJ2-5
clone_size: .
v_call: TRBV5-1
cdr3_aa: CASSLPSEETQYF
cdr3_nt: TGCGCCAGCAGCTTGCCTTCGGAAGAGACCCAGTACTTC

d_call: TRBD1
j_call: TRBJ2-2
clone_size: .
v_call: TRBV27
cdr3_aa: CASRDRGGWYTGELFF
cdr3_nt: TGTGCCAGCAGGGACAGGGGCGGGTGGTACACCGGGGAGCTGTTTTTT

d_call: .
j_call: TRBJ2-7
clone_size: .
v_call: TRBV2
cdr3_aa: CASSSQATYEQYF
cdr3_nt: TGTGCCAGCAGTAGTCAGGCAACCTACGAGCAGTACTTC

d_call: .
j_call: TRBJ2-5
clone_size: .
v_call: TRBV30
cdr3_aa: CAWSGGKRFQETQYF
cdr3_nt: TGTGCCTGGAGTGGGGGGAAGAGATTCCAAGAGACCCAGTACTTC